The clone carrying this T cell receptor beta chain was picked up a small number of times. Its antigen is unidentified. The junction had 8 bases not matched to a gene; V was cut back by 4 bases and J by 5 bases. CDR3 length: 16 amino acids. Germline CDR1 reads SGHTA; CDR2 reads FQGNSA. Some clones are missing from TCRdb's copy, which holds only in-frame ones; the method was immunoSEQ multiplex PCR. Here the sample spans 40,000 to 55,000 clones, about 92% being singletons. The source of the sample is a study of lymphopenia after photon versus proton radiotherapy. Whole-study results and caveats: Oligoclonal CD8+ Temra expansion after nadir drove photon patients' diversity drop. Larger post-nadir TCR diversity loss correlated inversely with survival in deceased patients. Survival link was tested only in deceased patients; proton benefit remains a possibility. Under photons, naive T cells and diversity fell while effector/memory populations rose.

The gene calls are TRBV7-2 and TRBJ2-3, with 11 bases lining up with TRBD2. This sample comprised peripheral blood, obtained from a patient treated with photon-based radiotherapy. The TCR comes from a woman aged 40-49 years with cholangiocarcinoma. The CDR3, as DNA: TGTGCCAGCAGCTCTAGTAGCGGGAGGGCCGGAGATACGCAGTATTTT. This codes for CASSSSSGRAGDTQYF.